The TCR beta chain described here comes from a study of Ad26.COV2.S vaccination and SARS-CoV-2 variants. Across the study: Intramuscular Ad26.COV2.S at 5x10^10 or 1x10^11 viral particles. Overall study findings and caveats: Measures of TCR breadth and depth may have fallen short of total T cell responses.

Sequencing was performed with immunoSEQ multiplex PCR; in TCRdb, only in-frame clones are kept and a portion is missing. The data contain hundreds of thousands of clones, 80% to 90% of them singletons. The treatment was: some 19 received Ad26.COV2.S at low or high dose, single or two shots; 5 received placebo; per-sample allocation not given. Sampling occurred on day 63 after the first vaccine or placebo injection. Vaccine was an Ad26 vector expressing Wuhan-strain SARS-CoV-2 spike. As concerns this clone: The antigen remains undetermined.

The CDR3 runs to 13 residues. Germline CDR1 reads KGHDR; CDR2 reads SFDVKD. V lost 3 bases and J 12 bases, leaving 14 bases between the germline ends. The genes are TRBV24-1 and TRBJ2-1; a weak D match, TRBD2 (5 bases). The sequence came from a person between 18 and 59 years old who received the Ad26.COV2.S COVID-19 vaccine or a placebo. Material: peripheral blood, obtained in a trial of Ad26.COV2.S vaccine versus placebo. The CDR3 here is CATSDPGIAGQFF. CDR3 nucleotides: TGTGCCACCAGTGATCCCGGGATTGCAGGGCAGTTCTTC.